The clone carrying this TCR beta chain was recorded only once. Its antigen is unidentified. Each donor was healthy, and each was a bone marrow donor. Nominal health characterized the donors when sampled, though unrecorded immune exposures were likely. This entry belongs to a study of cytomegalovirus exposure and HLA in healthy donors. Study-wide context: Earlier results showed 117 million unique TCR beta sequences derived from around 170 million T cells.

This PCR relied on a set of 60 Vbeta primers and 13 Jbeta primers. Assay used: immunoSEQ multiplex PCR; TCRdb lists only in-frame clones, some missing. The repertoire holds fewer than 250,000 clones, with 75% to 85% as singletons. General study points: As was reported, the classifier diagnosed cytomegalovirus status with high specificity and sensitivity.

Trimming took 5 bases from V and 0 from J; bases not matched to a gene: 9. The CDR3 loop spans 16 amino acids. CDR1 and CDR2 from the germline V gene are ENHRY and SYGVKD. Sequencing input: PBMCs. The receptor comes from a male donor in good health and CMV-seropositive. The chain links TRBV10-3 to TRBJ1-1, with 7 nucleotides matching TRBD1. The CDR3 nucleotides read TGTGCCATCAGTACAGGGGCTCAGGGAATGAACACTGAAGCTTTCTTT. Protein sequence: CAISTGAQGMNTEAFF.